Listed below are T cell receptor beta chains from one sample, sequenced in a study of blood T cell repertoires in COVID-19. Some clones are missing from TCRdb's copy, which holds only in-frame ones; the method was immunoSEQ multiplex PCR. The sample records roughly 35,000 clones, about 80% being singletons. The sequenced sample consisted of peripheral blood. The receptor source for this set is a man aged 80 or over with acute or convalescent COVID-19. Each CDR3 is given without its conserved first and last residue. The D gene is left open where the match is weak. Clone size appears in some rows only: once, few, many, or a class for an expanded clone.

CDR3,J,length,size,V,D
ASSRGGPANEQF,TRBJ2-1,12,.,TRBV9,TRBD1
ASRGQGFGYT,TRBJ1-2,10,.,TRBV5-1,TRBD1
SVAWGNNQPQH,TRBJ1-5,11,.,TRBV29-1,.
ASSVVGGWETTNEKLF,TRBJ1-4,16,.,TRBV9,TRBD1
ASSLSNSGNTIY,TRBJ1-3,12,.,TRBV7-8,.
TSSQDPRGAPTDTQY,TRBJ2-3,15,.,TRBV1,.
ASSMGTSSSYEQY,TRBJ2-7,13,.,TRBV6-2/TRBV6-3,TRBD2
ASSFLLGTAEAF,TRBJ1-1,12,.,TRBV5-8,TRBD1
ASSLGGIYNEQF,TRBJ2-1,12,.,TRBV7-6,.
ASSATGQANEKLF,TRBJ1-4,13,.,TRBV11-2,.
ASSRAGGPYNEQF,TRBJ2-1,13,.,TRBV4-3,TRBD2
ATQIRSGGEKLF,TRBJ1-4,12,.,TRBV19,.
ASGRGRNYGYT,TRBJ1-2,11,.,TRBV6-6,TRBD1
ASSQQAGGLQENEQF,TRBJ2-1,15,.,TRBV4-3,.
ASSSTGGNNEQF,TRBJ2-1,12,.,TRBV7-3,TRBD1
ASSQTGGREWETQY,TRBJ2-5,14,.,TRBV9,TRBD1
ATSSRRGLEGDEQY,TRBJ2-7,14,.,TRBV15,.
ASSLRDLGPYEQY,TRBJ2-7,13,few,TRBV7-6,.
ASSMGTENYEQY,TRBJ2-7,12,few,TRBV19,TRBD1
ASSPLRETLV,TRBJ1-2,10,.,TRBV19,.
ASSPRAGDNYGYT,TRBJ1-2,13,.,TRBV18,.
ATSRRTSGGPTSTDTQY,TRBJ2-3,17,.,TRBV15,TRBD2
ASSPTQGSYNEQF,TRBJ2-1,13,.,TRBV18,.
ASSLTGLTDTQY,TRBJ2-3,12,.,TRBV7-3,.
ATTGDRDDGYT,TRBJ1-2,11,.,TRBV18,TRBD1
ASSFEGASNQPQH,TRBJ1-5,13,.,TRBV7-2,.
AWSVLMSSGNTIY,TRBJ1-3,13,.,TRBV30,.
ASSPREIPYEQY,TRBJ2-7,12,once,TRBV6-6,TRBD2
ASSLAASGGHNSYEQY,TRBJ2-7,16,.,TRBV7-2,TRBD2
ASSLASRTAFLREQY,TRBJ2-7,15,.,TRBV7-8,.
ASSPGGRVYGYT,TRBJ1-2,12,.,TRBV3-1/TRBV3-2,.
ASSFEQGDFNYGYT,TRBJ1-2,14,.,TRBV5-5,TRBD1
AWSSGGYT,TRBJ1-2,8,.,TRBV30,.
ASSLDERGQTQY,TRBJ2-5,12,.,TRBV11-2,.
ASKREGRPDTQY,TRBJ2-3,12,.,TRBV5-1,TRBD2
ASMAGMGQSNQPQH,TRBJ1-5,14,.,TRBV19,TRBD1
ASSYPDSPLH,TRBJ1-6,10,.,TRBV6-2/TRBV6-3,.
ASSLGVSPLH,TRBJ1-6,10,.,TRBV7-9,.
AWSSRSDGEQY,TRBJ2-7,11,.,TRBV30,.
ASSSPPGTSHPGELF,TRBJ2-2,15,large,TRBV7-9,TRBD2
ASSQVQGPEAF,TRBJ1-1,11,.,TRBV4-1,.
ASSPGGGGRTGELF,TRBJ2-2,14,.,TRBV5-4,TRBD2
ASMGTSGRYGELF,TRBJ2-2,13,.,TRBV3-1/TRBV3-2,TRBD2
ASSQGRVGSSYNSPLH,TRBJ1-6,16,once,TRBV3-1/TRBV3-2,.
ASSLVRAGNTIY,TRBJ1-3,12,few,TRBV7-2,.
ASRSLGQGNTEAF,TRBJ1-1,13,.,TRBV28,TRBD1
ASSLDSQVSPLH,TRBJ1-6,12,.,TRBV11-2,.
ASSPRTGGIDTQY,TRBJ2-3,13,.,TRBV18,TRBD1
ASSDDSSGAYGYT,TRBJ1-2,13,.,TRBV9,.
ASSYAANYGYT,TRBJ1-2,11,.,TRBV18,.
ASSGLAGDNEQF,TRBJ2-1,12,.,TRBV2,TRBD2